Listed here is a single TCR beta chain. Sequenced by immunoSEQ multiplex PCR; TCRdb stores in-frame clones only, minus some. The profile covers around 330,000 clones, with more than 75% appearing a single time and under 4.5% taken by the ten largest. This CDR3 has 14 residues. CDR1 and CDR2 (germline): GTSNPN, SVGIG (reference sequence). V lost 1 base, J lost 7 bases, and 13 bases lay in between. This record belongs to a study of blood T cell repertoires in COVID-19. The V and J genes are TRBV30 and TRBJ1-4; perhaps TRBD1 as D (6 bases). The sequence came from a woman aged 50 to 60 with active or convalescent COVID-19. The sequencing sample was made of peripheral blood. CDR3 sequence: CAWSAVRGGEKLFF. Here the CDR3 DNA reads TGTGCCTGGAGTGCCGTCAGGGGTGGTGAAAAACTGTTTTTT.